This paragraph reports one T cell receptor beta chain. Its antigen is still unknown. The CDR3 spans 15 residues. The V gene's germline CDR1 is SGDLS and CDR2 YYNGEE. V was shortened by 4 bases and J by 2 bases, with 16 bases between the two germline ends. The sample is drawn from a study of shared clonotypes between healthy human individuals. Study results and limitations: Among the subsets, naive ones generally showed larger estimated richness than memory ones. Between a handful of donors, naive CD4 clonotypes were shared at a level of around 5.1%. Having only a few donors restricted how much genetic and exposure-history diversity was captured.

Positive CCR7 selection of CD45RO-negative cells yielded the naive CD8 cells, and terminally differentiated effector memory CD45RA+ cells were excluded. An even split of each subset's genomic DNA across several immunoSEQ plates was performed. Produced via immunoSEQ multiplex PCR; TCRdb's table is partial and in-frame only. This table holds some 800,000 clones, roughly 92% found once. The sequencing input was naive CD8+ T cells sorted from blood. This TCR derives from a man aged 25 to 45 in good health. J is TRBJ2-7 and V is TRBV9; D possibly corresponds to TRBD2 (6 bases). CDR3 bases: TGTGCCAGCAGCACGTCGGGGGTCGGGGCCTACGAGCAGTACTTC. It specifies CASSTSGVGAYEQYF.